This record looks at one T cell receptor beta chain sequence and its context. Its specificity is unknown. This specimen comes from a study of T-cell reconstitution after alpha-beta-depleted transplantation in children. Preparing the TCRbeta library involved the use of unique molecular identifiers. MiXCR, run by TCRdb on the PCR reads, gives a single entry per CDR3 protein. The sample has about 600,000 distinct CDR3 sequences, about 23% seen once. The CDR3 length is 16 residues. V was trimmed by 7 bases and J by 3 bases, leaving 18 bases between them. General study results and limits: For some patients, TCRbeta diversity was high at day 60 because of recipient T cells and thymic progenitors that survived. Alpha-beta T cells about two months after transplant reportedly derived from several hundred expanded graft clones. T-cell numbers and diversity, one year after transplant, stemmed largely from T cells that were newly produced.

The receptor was derived from a boy in the first two years of life who had a stem cell transplant for acute myeloid leukemia, so the T cells may come from the graft donor. The V call is TRBV12-3 or TRBV12-4, the J call TRBJ1-4, with a weak D call TRBD1 (6 bases). The sequences come from PBMCs, mostly from graft donor cells, collected 360 days after TCRalphabeta/CD19-depleted stem cell transplant. The CDR3 here is CASTFAWGASNEKLFF. In DNA, the CDR3 is TGTGCCAGCACCTTCGCCTGGGGGGCCTCTAATGAAAAACTGTTTTTT.